This T cell receptor (beta chain) was recovered during a study of tumor and adjacent non-tumor tissue in lung cancer (dated by TCRdb to the late 2010s). About the full investigation: Of the cohort, some 12 patients had adenocarcinoma, 2 had squamous cell carcinoma and 1 had small cell lung cancer. For each patient, one tumor sample and one normal lung sample were taken, giving some 33 paired specimens that underwent TCRbeta CDR3 sequencing. The approximately 15 patients were aged roughly 31 to 80 years, included about ten men and 5 women, and had TNM stage I to III disease. Sequencing generated a total of 130,000,000 or so productive TCRbeta reads, averaging around 4.3 million reads per sample. The study compared bulk TCRbeta repertoires from lung tumor tissue and matched distant non-tumor lung tissue of approximately 15 lung cancer patients.

Receptors were amplified or captured by multiplex PCR. Sequencing was performed on an Illumina HiSeq 2500. TCRbeta libraries were built by three rounds of nested PCR using primers (Table S4), following protocols modified from ARM-PCR. PCR products of 200-500 bp were gel-excised and purified with the QIAquick gel extraction kit before sequencing. Regarding the original processing steps: Trimmomatic was used to clean the reads, FLASH merged the cleaned reads into complete CDR3 sequences, and MiTCR assigned the sequences to V(D)J germline segments. Clonal diversity was computed as the inverse Simpson's index with VDJtools. In-frame sequences without a premature stop codon were defined as productive reads. TCRdb redid the processing of the public reads, applying fastp at Q25 and MiXCR, and retained in-frame beta chains. When rows share a CDR3 protein, they turn into one entry using the most common DNA and genes. The V and J calls were not made by the authors but by TCRdb's processing. The sample has around 100,000 distinct CDR3 sequences on record, less than 75% of them singletons. Of the sample, roughly a fifth is held by the ten largest clones.

Bulk unsorted tissue served as the source for RNA extraction, and RNA quality was assessed using a NanoDrop ND-1000 and an Agilent 2100. Distant non-tumor tissue taken more than 3 cm from the tumor edge was used as the normal lung sample. The donors were newly diagnosed lung cancer patients admitted for thoracic surgery in China from August to November 2014 who had not received prior chemotherapy. Patients who had received previous radiotherapy or chemotherapy, or who had another concurrent cancer, were excluded from the study. Pieces of surgical tissue measuring 1-2 cm3 were kept in RNAlater solution and held at -80 degrees C until needed. Comments on this clonotype: It lacks a known antigen. A junction end diverges from the germline sequence, so it may reflect a read error.

The CDR3 starts with the cysteine, ends with the phenylalanine, and has 17 residues. CDR3 DNA only is kept here, 51 bases in frame from base 1. The germline V gene sets CDR1 to SGHAT and CDR2 to FQNNGV. Points the paper makes about the study in general: Tumor tissue showed significantly greater TCR diversity (inverse Simpson) than normal lung tissue (around 450 vs 150, P = 0.0075, Mann-Whitney U test). The top 100 clones made up a significantly larger cumulative share of the repertoire in normal lung than in tumor tissue. The cohort had only approximately 16 patients, and the authors noted that larger samples and more detailed clinical data are needed. Peripheral blood was not sequenced, so blood TCRbeta repertoires were not examined in the lung cancer patients of the study. The sequencing platform is not named in the methods, and unique molecular identifiers are not mentioned. Significantly higher TCR diversity was found in younger patients, and higher tumor TCR diversity was associated with shorter overall and disease-free survival.

The V and J genes are TRBV11-2 and TRBJ2-3, and TRBD2 matches 16 of the central bases. The receptor comes from a young man with non-small cell lung cancer. Sequencing input: distant non-tumor lung tissue. The CDR3: CASSPGTSGRARETQYF. The nucleotides are TGTGCTAGCAGCCCTGGGACTAGCGGGAGGGCCCGAGAAACGCAGTATTTT.